The T cell receptor beta chain described here comes from a study of T-cell reconstitution after alpha-beta-depleted transplantation in children. General study points: Where some patients showed high TCRbeta diversity at day 60, it came from recipient T cells and thymic progenitors that had survived. Most T-cell counts and diversity one year after the transplant came from T cells that were newly produced. Alpha-beta T cells present about two months after transplant were reported to originate from several hundred expanded graft clones.

Unique molecular identifiers were incorporated during preparation of the TCRbeta library. In TCRdb, the PCR reads were re-called with MiXCR into one record per CDR3 protein. The sample yields just over 950,000 distinct CDR3 sequences, about 29% seen once. Germline V gene sequence: CDR1 SQVTM, CDR2 ANQGSEA. The CDR3 runs 20 residues. In this sample, this clonotype turned up many times. Its antigen is unknown. Mismatch with germline at one junction end may stem from a read error. The material was PBMCs, mostly from graft donor cells, obtained 360 days after TCRalphabeta/CD19-depleted stem cell transplant. This clonotype was sampled from a boy younger than two who had a stem cell transplant for SCID, so the T cells may come from the graft donor. This chain connects TRBV29-1 to TRBJ2-1, with TRBD1 matching over 8 bases. DNA of the CDR3: TGCAGCGTAGAAGAGGAGTCTTTACAGCCGGGACAGGCAATCTACAATGAGCAGTTCTTC. Protein sequence: CSVEEESLQPGQAIYNEQFF.